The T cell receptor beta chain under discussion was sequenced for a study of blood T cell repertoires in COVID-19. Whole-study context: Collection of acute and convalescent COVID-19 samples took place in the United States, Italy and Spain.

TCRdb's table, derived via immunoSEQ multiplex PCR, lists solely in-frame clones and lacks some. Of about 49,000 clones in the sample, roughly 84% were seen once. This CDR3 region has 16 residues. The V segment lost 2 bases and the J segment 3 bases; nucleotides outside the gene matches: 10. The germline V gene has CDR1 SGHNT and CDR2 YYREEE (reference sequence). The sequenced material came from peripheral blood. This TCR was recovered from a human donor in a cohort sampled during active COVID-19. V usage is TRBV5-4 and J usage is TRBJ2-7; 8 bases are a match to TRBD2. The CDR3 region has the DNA TGTGCCAGCAGCTTCCGGGGGGTAGCGGGATTCTACGAGCAGTACTTC. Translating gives CASSFRGVAGFYEQYF.